Here is one T cell receptor beta chain with its context. CDR3 size: 17 residues. Germline V gene sequence: CDR1 LGHNA, CDR2 YNFKEQ. The trim removed 0 bases at V and 3 bases at J, leaving 8 bases unmatched. This specimen comes from a study of T cell responses to AZD1222 COVID-19 vaccine. The wider study: Recipients boosted at about 4 weeks or about 12 weeks are pooled.

Assay used: immunoSEQ multiplex PCR; TCRdb lists only in-frame clones, some missing. Here the sample spans under 110,000 clones, approximately 90% being singletons. The genes are TRBV4-2 and TRBJ2-1; the match to TRBD2 covers 7 bases. Sequencing was performed on peripheral blood, taken on day 0 of AZD1222 vaccination. The clonotype comes from an adult in good health. The CDR3 DNA follows: TGTGCCAGCAGCCAAGAAAGCGGGGCCGCCGGCTACAATGAGCAGTTCTTC. It codes for CASSQESGAAGYNEQFF.